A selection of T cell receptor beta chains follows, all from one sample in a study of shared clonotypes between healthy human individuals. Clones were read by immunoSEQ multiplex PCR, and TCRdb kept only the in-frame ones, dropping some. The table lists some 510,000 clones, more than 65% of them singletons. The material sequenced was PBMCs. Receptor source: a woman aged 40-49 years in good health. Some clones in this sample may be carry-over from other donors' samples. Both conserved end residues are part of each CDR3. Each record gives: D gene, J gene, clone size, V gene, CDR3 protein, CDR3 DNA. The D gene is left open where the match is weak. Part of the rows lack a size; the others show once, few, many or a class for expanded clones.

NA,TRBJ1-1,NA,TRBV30,CAWSAFGEAFF,TGTGCCTGGAGTGCGTTTGGTGAAGCTTTCTTT
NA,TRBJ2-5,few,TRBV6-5,CASRRGQETQYF,TGTGCCAGCCGCAGGGGTCAAGAGACCCAGTACTTC
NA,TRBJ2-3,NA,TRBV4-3,CASSQDLAADTQYF,TGCGCCAGCAGCCAAGATCTGGCGGCAGATACGCAGTATTTT
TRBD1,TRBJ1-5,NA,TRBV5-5,CASSVGTVGNQPQHF,TGTGCCAGCAGCGTAGGGACAGTAGGCAATCAGCCCCAGCATTTT
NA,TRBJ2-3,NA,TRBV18,CASSPPSTDTQYF,TGTGCCAGCTCACCGCCTAGCACAGATACGCAGTATTTT
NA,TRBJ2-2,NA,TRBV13,CASSTRTGELFF,TGTGCCAGCAGCACACGCACCGGGGAGCTGTTTTTT
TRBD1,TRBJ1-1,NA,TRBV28,CASKEIDRVGTEAFF,TGTGCCAGCAAGGAGATAGACAGGGTGGGCACTGAAGCTTTCTTT
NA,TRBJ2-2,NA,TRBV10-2,CASSDRAVRGNTGELFF,TGCGCCAGCAGTGATCGGGCCGTCAGGGGGAACACCGGGGAGCTGTTTTTT
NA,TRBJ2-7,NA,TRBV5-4,CASSLGLANTYEQYF,TGTGCCAGCAGCTTGGGGCTAGCGAATACCTACGAGCAGTACTTC
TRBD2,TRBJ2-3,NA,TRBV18,CASSPVMPTSAGTDTQYF,TGTGCCAGCTCACCAGTGATGCCAACTAGCGCGGGCACAGATACGCAGTATTTT
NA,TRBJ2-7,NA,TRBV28,CASRRSYEQYF,TGTGCCAGCAGAAGGAGCTACGAGCAGTACTTC
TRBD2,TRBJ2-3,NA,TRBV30,CAWSVFSSGSTDTQYF,TGTGCCTGGAGTGTATTTTCTAGCGGGAGCACAGATACGCAGTATTTT
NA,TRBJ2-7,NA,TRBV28,CASSPADRSGYEQYF,TGTGCCAGCAGTCCCGCCGACAGGTCGGGCTACGAGCAGTACTTC
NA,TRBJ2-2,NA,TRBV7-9,CASSPPSSTGELFF,TGTGCCAGCAGCCCTCCCAGCTCCACCGGGGAGCTGTTTTTT
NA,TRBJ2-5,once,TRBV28,CASRQRQETQYF,TGTGCCAGCCGTCAGCGGCAAGAGACCCAGTACTTC
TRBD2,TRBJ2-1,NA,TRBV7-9,CASSFLGLGVNEQFF,TGTGCCAGCAGCTTTTTGGGACTAGGGGTCAATGAGCAGTTCTTC
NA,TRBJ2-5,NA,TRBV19,CASSQGTERETQYF,TGTGCCAGTTCGCAAGGTACAGAGAGAGAGACCCAGTACTTC
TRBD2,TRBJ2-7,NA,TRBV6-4,CASSLAGPPGEQYF,TGTGCCAGCAGTCTAGCGGGACCCCCAGGCGAGCAGTACTTC
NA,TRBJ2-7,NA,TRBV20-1,CSAGPTYEQYF,TGCAGTGCAGGGCCTACCTACGAGCAGTACTTC
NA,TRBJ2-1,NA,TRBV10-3,CATTASSYNEQFF,TGTGCCACGACGGCTAGCTCCTACAATGAGCAGTTCTTC
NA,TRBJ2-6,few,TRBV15,CATSRDRGSGANVLTF,TGTGCCACCAGCAGAGATCGGGGCTCTGGGGCCAACGTCCTGACTTTC
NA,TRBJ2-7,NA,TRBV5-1,CASRPQGLYEQYF,TGCGCCAGCAGACCCCAGGGCCTCTACGAGCAGTACTTC
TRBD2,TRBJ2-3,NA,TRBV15,CATSRKREGAGDTQYF,TGTGCCACCAGCCGGAAGCGGGAGGGCGCCGGGGATACGCAGTATTTT
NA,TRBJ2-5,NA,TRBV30,CAWWGGGETQYF,TGTGCCTGGTGGGGCGGAGGGGAGACCCAGTACTTC
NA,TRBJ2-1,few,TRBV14,CASSQDRGWNEQFF,TGTGCCAGCAGCCAAGACAGGGGATGGAATGAGCAGTTCTTC
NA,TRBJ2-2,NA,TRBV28,CASSFPVAGELFF,TGTGCCAGCAGTTTCCCCGTCGCCGGGGAGCTGTTTTTT
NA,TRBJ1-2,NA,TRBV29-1,CSVEVAGGGYGYTF,TGCAGCGTTGAGGTTGCGGGGGGCGGCTATGGCTACACCTTC
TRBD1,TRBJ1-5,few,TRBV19,CASSIPTGFGQPQHF,TGTGCCAGTAGTATCCCGACAGGGTTCGGGCAGCCCCAGCATTTT
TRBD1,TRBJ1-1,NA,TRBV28,CAMMGTGDTEAFF,TGTGCTATGATGGGGACAGGGGACACTGAAGCTTTCTTT
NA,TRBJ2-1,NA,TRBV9,CASSHRSNNEQFF,TGTGCCAGCAGCCACCGTAGCAACAATGAGCAGTTCTTC
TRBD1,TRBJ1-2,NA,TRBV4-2,CASSQGGLRQGLKGYTF,TGTGCCAGCAGCCAAGGGGGCCTTAGACAGGGTTTGAAGGGCTACACCTTC
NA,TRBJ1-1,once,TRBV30,CAWILGAINTEAFF,TGTGCCTGGATTTTAGGAGCTATAAACACTGAAGCTTTCTTT
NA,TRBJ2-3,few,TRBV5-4,CASSPLAGARVGQYF,TGTGCCAGCAGTCCCTTGGCGGGGGCGCGTGTCGGGCAGTATTTT
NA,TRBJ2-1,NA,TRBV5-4,CASSLGQSSYNEQFF,TGTGCCAGCAGCTTGGGGCAGAGCTCCTACAATGAGCAGTTCTTC
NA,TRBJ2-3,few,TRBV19,CASSSLRMGSTDTQYF,TGTGCCAGTAGTTCGCTGCGTATGGGGAGCACAGATACGCAGTATTTT
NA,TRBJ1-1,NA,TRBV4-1,CASSQDPGGQTEAFF,TGCGCCAGCAGCCAAGATCCCGGGGGGCAGACTGAAGCTTTCTTT
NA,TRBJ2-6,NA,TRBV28,CASGISGANVLTF,TGTGCCAGCGGGATCTCTGGGGCCAACGTCCTGACTTTC
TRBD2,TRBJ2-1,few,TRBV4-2,CASSQGPSGSSYNEQFF,TGTGCCAGCAGCCAAGGACCTAGCGGGAGCTCCTACAATGAGCAGTTCTTC
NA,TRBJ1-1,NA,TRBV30,CAWTLGGATEAFF,TGTGCCTGGACCCTAGGGGGGGCCACTGAAGCTTTCTTT
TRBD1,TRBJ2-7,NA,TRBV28,CASSLVDRVLYEQYF,TGTGCCAGCAGTTTGGTGGACAGGGTGTTGTACGAGCAGTACTTC